The sequence of this T cell receptor (beta chain) was determined in a study of control samples from healthy donors and cancer patients. There are a few counts of this clone. Trimming took off 2 bases at V and 0 bases at J, with 2 bases between the two ends. The CDR3 length is 13 residues. From germline, CDR1 is SEHNR and CDR2 FQNEAQ (reference sequence). Profiling relied on immunoSEQ multiplex PCR, and the TCRdb table lists in-frame clones only, not all of them. The sample consists of about 140,000 clones, roughly 89% of them appearing once. The specimen sequenced was blood. The origin of this receptor is a man aged 25 to 40 in good health. V usage is TRBV7-9 and J usage is TRBJ1-5; D not certain. The CDR3 here is CASSLHSNQPQHF. The DNA of the CDR3 is TGTGCCAGCAGCTTACATAGCAATCAGCCCCAGCATTTT.